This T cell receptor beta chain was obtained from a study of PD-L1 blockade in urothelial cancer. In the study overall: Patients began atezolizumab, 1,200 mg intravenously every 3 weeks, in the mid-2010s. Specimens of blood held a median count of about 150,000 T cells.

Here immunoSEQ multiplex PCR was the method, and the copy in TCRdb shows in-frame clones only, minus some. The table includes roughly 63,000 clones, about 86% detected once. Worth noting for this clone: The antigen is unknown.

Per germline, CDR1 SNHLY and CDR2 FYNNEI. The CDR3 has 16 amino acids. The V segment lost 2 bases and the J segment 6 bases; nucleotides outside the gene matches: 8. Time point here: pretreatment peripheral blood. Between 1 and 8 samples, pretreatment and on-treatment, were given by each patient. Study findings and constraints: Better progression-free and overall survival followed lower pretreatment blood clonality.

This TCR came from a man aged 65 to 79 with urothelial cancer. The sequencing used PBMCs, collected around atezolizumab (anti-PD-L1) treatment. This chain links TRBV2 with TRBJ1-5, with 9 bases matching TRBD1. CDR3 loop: CASSERGTGFGQPQHF. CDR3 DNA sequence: TGTGCCAGCAGTGAAAGGGGGACAGGGTTCGGTCAGCCCCAGCATTTT.